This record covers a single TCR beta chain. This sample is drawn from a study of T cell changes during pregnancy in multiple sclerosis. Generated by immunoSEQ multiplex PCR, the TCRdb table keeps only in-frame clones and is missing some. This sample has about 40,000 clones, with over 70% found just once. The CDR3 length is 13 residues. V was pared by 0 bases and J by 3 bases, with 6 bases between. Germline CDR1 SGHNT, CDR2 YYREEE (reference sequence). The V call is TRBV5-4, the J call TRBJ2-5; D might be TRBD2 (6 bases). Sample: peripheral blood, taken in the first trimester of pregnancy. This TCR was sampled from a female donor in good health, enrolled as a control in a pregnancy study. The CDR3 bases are TGTGCCAGCAGCTTGGGACTAGAAGAGACCCAGTACTTC. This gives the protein CASSLGLEETQYF. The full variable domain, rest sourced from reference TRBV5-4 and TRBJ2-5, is ETGVTQSPTHLIKTRGQQVTLRCSSQSGHNTVSWYQQALGQGPQFIFQYYREEENGRGNFPPRFSGLQFPNYSSELNVNALELDDSALYLCASSLGLEETQYFGPGTRLLVL.